This T cell receptor beta chain was recorded in a study of T cell responses to AZD1222 COVID-19 vaccine. Study-level findings and limits: Following two doses of AZD1222, Spike-specific TCR breadth and depth rose. Epitopes outside B.1.351 and B.1.1.7 mutated regions reportedly drew nearly half of spike TCRs. Repertoire sampling happened only post peak T cell response.

The table came from immunoSEQ multiplex PCR; TCRdb's copy has only in-frame clones and leaves some out. The sample holds about 120,000 clones, 80% to 90% seen once. Remarks on this clone: Its matching antigen is unknown.

Germline assignment: CDR1 LGHNA and CDR2 YSLEER. This CDR3 has 13 residues. The J segment lost 3 bases and the V segment lost 4 bases, leaving 2 bases of the junction unmatched. The clonotype was recovered from an adult in good health. The material was peripheral blood, obtained on day 0 of AZD1222 vaccination. The V and J genes are TRBV4-3 and TRBJ1-2; 7 bases are shared with TRBD1. CDR3 coding DNA: TGCGCCAGCAGCCCTACAGGGGACTATGGCTACACCTTC. Its protein is CASSPTGDYGYTF.